This TCR beta chain was recorded in a study of shared clonotypes between healthy human individuals. Study summary: Donor ages ranged 18 to 49 years: a couple of women, a few men. Notes on the study in general: Across subsets, estimated richness was generally greater for naive than for memory populations. Tissues were not sampled, only blood, and their repertoires likely differ.

The protocol was immunoSEQ multiplex PCR, while the TCRdb copy is restricted to in-frame clones and leaves out a portion. The profile shows about 1,500,000 clones, roughly 96% of them singletons. Comments on this clone: As yet, its antigen is unknown.

Germline CDR1 is SNHLY and CDR2 is FYNNEI. There are 14 residues in the CDR3. V was trimmed by 7 bases and J by 4 bases, leaving 13 bases between them. Sequencing was carried out using naive CD4+ T cells sorted from blood. Subset denoted: CD45RA+ positively selected. V usage is TRBV2 and J usage is TRBJ2-2, with unresolved D. This clonotype originated in a man aged 25-45 years in good health. This CDR3 is CASMRTLATGELFF. The DNA for the CDR3 is TGTGCCAGCATGCGAACCTTGGCCACCGGGGAGCTGTTTTTT.